Listed below are T cell receptor beta chains from one sample, sequenced in a study of blood T cells in healthy people across ages. TCRdb re-called the 5' RACE reads through MiXCR, storing one row per CDR3 protein. The sample lists about 640,000 distinct CDR3 sequences; about 53% were seen once. The sequencing sample was made of blood. These receptor sequences come from a man aged 55 to 69 in good health. CDR3s include the opening cysteine and the closing phenylalanine or tryptophan. The D gene is left open where the match is weak. Clone size is shown for a subset of rows, as once, few, many or a class of expanded clone.

V gene	clone size	J gene	D gene	CDR3 protein	CDR3 DNA
TRBV2	NA	TRBJ1-4	NA	CASNAARQGEKLFF	TGTGCCAGCAATGCTGCCCGGCAGGGTGAAAAACTGTTTTTT
TRBV6-6	few	TRBJ2-1	NA	CASSSRFFPEQFF	TGTGCCAGCAGTTCTCGCTTCTTTCCGGAGCAGTTCTTC
TRBV6-5	NA	TRBJ2-5	NA	CASSYSRVETQYF	TGTGCCAGCAGTTACTCCAGGGTTGAGACCCAGTACTTC
TRBV25-1	NA	TRBJ2-5	NA	CASSSFAGNEETQYF	TGTGCCAGCAGTAGTTTTGCGGGGAACGAAGAGACCCAGTACTTC
TRBV6-2/TRBV6-3	NA	TRBJ2-3	TRBD2	CASSYWLAATDTQYF	TGTGCCAGCAGTTACTGGCTAGCGGCCACAGATACGCAGTATTTT
TRBV5-1	once	TRBJ1-2	NA	CASSSEYGYTF	TGCGCCAGCAGCTCCGAATATGGCTACACCTTC
TRBV28	NA	TRBJ2-6	NA	CASRVPGLLSGANVLTF	TGTGCCAGCAGAGTACCGGGACTTCTCTCTGGGGCCAACGTCCTGACTTTC
TRBV5-6	few	TRBJ1-1	TRBD1	CASRGTVNTEAFF	TGTGCCAGCCGAGGGACAGTGAACACTGAAGCTTTCTTT
TRBV10-1	NA	TRBJ2-5	NA	CASSKSWDNEQYF	TGCGCCAGCAGTAAAAGCTGGGACAATGAGCAGTACTTC
TRBV7-2	NA	TRBJ2-5	NA	CVSSLEGQGYNEQYF	TGTGTCAGCAGCTTAGAAGGGCAAGGGTACAATGAGCAGTACTTC
TRBV6-2/TRBV6-3	NA	TRBJ2-7	NA	CASSYLGVVGEQYF	TGTGCCAGCAGTTATTTAGGGGTCGTCGGGGAGCAGTACTTC
TRBV3-1	NA	TRBJ2-1	NA	CASSPWAREQFF	TGTGCCAGCAGCCCGTGGGCCCGGGAGCAGTTCTTC
TRBV9	once	TRBJ2-1	NA	CASSAWGEQFF	TGTGCCAGCAGCGCGTGGGGGGAGCAGTTCTTC
TRBV4-1	NA	TRBJ1-4	NA	CASSQDLRGGNEKLFF	TGCGCCAGCAGCCAAGATCTAAGGGGAGGTAATGAAAAACTGTTTTTT
TRBV12-3/TRBV12-4	few	TRBJ2-3	TRBD2	CASSSRTRSTDTQYF	TGTGCCAGCAGTTCGCGGACTAGGAGCACAGATACGCAGTATTTT
TRBV18	NA	TRBJ2-5	NA	CACSQQGRETQYF	TGTGCCTGCTCACAACAGGGCCGGGAGACCCAGTACTTC
TRBV4-2	NA	TRBJ2-3	NA	CASSRGGGGTDTQYF	TGTGCCAGCAGCCGGGGGGGCGGTGGCACAGATACGCAGTATTTT
TRBV28	few	TRBJ2-7	TRBD2	CASSSGGDYEQYF	TGTGCCAGCAGTTCGGGGGGAGACTACGAGCAGTACTTC
TRBV20-1	NA	TRBJ2-7	NA	CSARVLGRLTYEQYF	TGCAGTGCTAGAGTATTAGGGAGGTTGACCTACGAGCAGTACTTC
TRBV20-1	few	TRBJ2-5	NA	CSARESRGAQETQYF	TGCAGTGCTAGAGAGTCCAGGGGGGCCCAAGAGACCCAGTACTTC
TRBV7-9	NA	TRBJ2-7	TRBD1	CASSPSTGGGFRAKNMQYF	TGTGCCAGCAGCCCGTCGACAGGGGGCGGGTTTCGAGCCAAAAACATGCAGTACTTC
TRBV20-1	NA	TRBJ2-5	TRBD2	CSAKGTSNAQETQYF	TGCAGTGCTAAAGGGACTAGTAACGCCCAAGAGACCCAGTACTTC
TRBV7-8	NA	TRBJ2-2	NA	CASSLDRTGELFF	TGTGCCAGCAGCTTAGACAGAACCGGGGAGCTGTTTTTT
TRBV5-4	few	TRBJ2-5	NA	CASSVVSEWTQYF	TGTGCCAGCAGCGTGGTCAGTGAGTGGACCCAGTACTTC
TRBV20-1	NA	TRBJ1-2	NA	CSVWTANYGYTF	TGCAGTGTATGGACAGCGAACTATGGCTACACCTTC
TRBV12-3/TRBV12-4	NA	TRBJ2-1	NA	CASSGGRDNEQFF	TGTGCCAGCAGTGGGGGACGGGACAATGAGCAGTTCTTC
TRBV6-2/TRBV6-3	once	TRBJ2-2	NA	CASSYSSSANTGELFF	TGTGCCAGCAGTTACTCGAGTTCAGCGAACACCGGGGAGCTGTTTTTT
TRBV24-1	NA	TRBJ1-2	TRBD1	CATMDRGGYGYTF	TGTGCCACCATGGACAGGGGAGGCTATGGCTACACCTTC
TRBV6-6	few	TRBJ2-5	TRBD2	CASSYSTSGAVGTQYF	TGTGCCAGCAGTTACTCGACTAGCGGGGCAGTTGGGACCCAGTACTTC
TRBV5-1	many	TRBJ2-5	NA	CASSLDTQETQYF	TGCGCCAGCAGCTTGGACACGCAAGAGACCCAGTACTTC
TRBV7-8	few	TRBJ2-1	NA	CASSRSQLLEQFF	TGTGCCAGCAGCCGCTCCCAGTTGCTTGAGCAGTTCTTC
TRBV11-2	NA	TRBJ2-7	TRBD1	CASSRRGDSITYEQYF	TGTGCCAGCAGCCGAAGAGGGGACAGCATAACCTACGAGCAGTACTTC
TRBV20-1	once	TRBJ1-2	TRBD1	CSARQGGIYGYTF	TGCAGTGCTAGACAGGGGGGGATCTATGGCTACACCTTC
TRBV10-3	NA	TRBJ2-3	TRBD2	CAISELIPLAPAGEDTQYF	TGTGCCATCAGTGAGTTGATTCCCCTTGCGCCAGCGGGAGAAGATACGCAGTATTTT
TRBV12-3/TRBV12-4	NA	TRBJ2-7	TRBD1	CVTGTFYEQYF	TGTGTGACAGGGACCTTCTACGAGCAGTACTTC
TRBV20-1	NA	TRBJ2-7	NA	CSAGRKLIYEQYF	TGCAGTGCGGGAAGGAAGCTAATCTACGAGCAGTACTTC
TRBV13	NA	TRBJ2-5	TRBD2	CASSFPGVAGGTQYF	TGTGCCAGCAGCTTCCCCGGGGTAGCGGGGGGGACCCAGTACTTC
TRBV12-5	NA	TRBJ2-2	NA	CASGLGTENTGELFF	TGTGCTAGTGGTTTGGGGACAGAGAACACCGGGGAGCTGTTTTTT
TRBV20-1	NA	TRBJ2-2	TRBD2	CSAGGRTSVPNTGELFF	TGCAGTGCTGGGGGTCGGACTAGCGTGCCGAACACCGGGGAGCTGTTTTTT
TRBV10-3	NA	TRBJ1-6	NA	CAISEGAGRSPLHF	TGTGCCATCAGTGAGGGGGCAGGTCGTTCACCCCTCCACTTT